This T cell receptor (beta chain) originates from a study of blood T cell repertoires in COVID-19 (dated by TCRdb to about 2020). Background on the whole study: Collaborator samples came from the United States, Italy and Spain and covered acute and convalescent phases of COVID-19. The material from the prospective study consisted of cDNA or gDNA derived from T cells, B-cell-depleted T cells, or PBMCs. Deeply sampled blood TCRbeta repertoires from subjects exposed to, actively infected with, or recovered from COVID-19 were included in the dataset. The repertoires were released in a freely available public database meant as a resource for research on the immune response to SARS-CoV-2. Samples came from the ongoing ImmuneRACE study (first 160 participants) plus 1,254 subjects from 6 global collaborators. The sample metadata nearly always contained a de-identified subject ID, COVID-19 status, age in years and sex. HLA class I and class II types, where available, came from metadata supplied by the sample provider rather than from assay-based typing. Overall study outcomes, separate from this receptor: The amount of clinical and demographic metadata varied by source and participant and was provided uncurated.

Points on this clone: What antigen it recognizes has not been identified. No much larger clone exists at a distance of one base, and base qualities are not known.

TCRbeta CDR3 regions were amplified from genomic DNA by means of the immunoSEQ Assay, a bias-controlled multiplex PCR. Turning to the authors' computational methods: The number of nucleated cells in each sample was estimated from the amplification of reference gene primers within the assay. To quantify the absolute abundance of each unique TCRbeta CDR3 rearrangement, sequence reads were collapsed and filtered. For each sample, productive Simpson clonality was calculated as the square root of Simpson's diversity index over productive rearrangements. Not all clones reach the TCRdb copy of this immuneACCESS table, which keeps in-frame sequences only. Checked studies attribute under half of the gap to unresolved V genes and leave the rest unexplained. V and J calls plus clone size are reproduced from that table; the DNA served to infer D and trimming. Counted in this sample were 130,000 or so clones; approximately 88% of them appeared once. The top ten constitute about 9.3% of the sample.

CDR1 and CDR2, looked up from the germline V gene (reference sequence), are LGHDT and YNNKEL. Relative to germline, V is missing 4 bases and J is missing 4 bases, with 5 bases of the junction outside any gene match. The CDR3 spans 15 residues, from the cysteine through the phenylalanine. The entry retains the CDR3 DNA only, 45 bases that are in frame from base 1. Each collaborating institution followed its own protocols to collect whole blood in K2EDTA tubes. For TCRbeta analysis, collaborators shipped samples as frozen whole blood, isolated PBMCs, or DNA extracted from either of those sample types.

The sequence is built from TRBV3-1 (or the pseudogene TRBV3-2) and TRBJ1-5, with 9 junctional bases fitting TRBD1. The clonotype originates from a man in his fifties or sixties with acute or convalescent COVID-19. Sample: peripheral blood. The CDR3 is CASSLGTGQNQPQHF. In nucleotide form, the sequence is TGTGCCAGCAGCCTAGGGACAGGGCAAAATCAGCCCCAGCATTTT.